Listed here are 3 T cell receptor beta chains from one sample, sequenced in a study of blood T cells in healthy people across ages (dated by TCRdb to the mid-2010s). The library was prepared using 5' RACE. Sequencing was carried out with an Illumina HiSeq 2500. A second roughly 7 to 11 cycle PCR used a sample-barcoded 5' primer and a J-beta primer mix. TCRdb itself trimmed the public reads at Q25 with fastp, ran MiXCR and retained productive beta chains. CDR3 protein sequences are deduplicated, and each keeps its most common genes and DNA. Within this sample are hundreds of thousands of distinct CDR3 sequences, with around 48% of them counted one time only. Just under 25% of the sample is taken by the ten largest. Sequencing was done on a sample of blood. All receptors derive from a man older than 75 in good health.

This chain links TRBV6-6 with TRBJ1-1; possible D gene TRBD1, 6 bases. Germline CDR1 reads MNHNY; CDR2 reads SVGAGI (reference sequence). The CDR3 covers 12 residues. V shed 11 bases and J shed 2 bases, with 12 bases lying between them. The CDR3 nucleotides are TGTGCCGGGGCGACAGGAAACACTGAAGCTTTCTTT. Encoded protein: CAGATGNTEAFF.

This clonotype is a singleton in its sample. This chain links TRBV10-3 with TRBJ2-3; D remains unclear. The CDR3 has 13 amino acids. V lost 2 bases, J lost 6 bases, and 9 bases lay in between. Germline V gene lookup returns CDR1 ENHRY and CDR2 SYGVKD. The CDR3 is CAISEPPSDTQYF. The DNA for the CDR3 is TGTGCCATCAGTGAGCCCCCCTCTGATACGCAGTATTTT.

This clonotype was seen a handful of times. V usage is TRBV29-1 and J usage is TRBJ2-4; D possibly matches TRBD1 or TRBD2 (5 bases each). Trimming cost V 4 bases and J 3 bases, with 13 bases left between them. Germline CDR1 reads SQVTM; CDR2 reads ANQGSEA. The CDR3 contains 14 residues. The CDR3 is CSVVGGLGKNIQYF. CDR3 bases: TGCAGCGTTGTTGGGGGTTTGGGCAAAAACATTCAGTACTTC. Full variable domain (rest looked up from reference TRBV29-1 and TRBJ2-4): SAVISQKPSRDICQRGTSLTIQCQVDSQVTMMFWYRQQPGQSLTLIATANQGSEATYESGFVIDKFPISRPNLTFSTLTVSNMSPEDSSIYLCSVVGGLGKNIQYFGAGTRLSVL.